This TCR beta chain comes out of a study of post-analysis software for immune sequencing data. Findings and limits, study-wide: In patients, TRBV5-6, TRBV5-1 and TRBV20-1 belonged to roughly 5 TRBV segments found more frequently than in controls.

This CDR3 is 13 amino acids long. Germline V gene lookup returns CDR1 DFQATT and CDR2 SNEGSKA (reference sequence). Turning to this clonotype: Its antigen is not identified.

Tagging with unique molecular identifiers was a feature of the TCR beta cDNA libraries. TCRdb analysed the PCR reads with MiXCR anew, one entry per CDR3 protein. The table includes approximately 770,000 distinct CDR3 sequences, under 60% detected once. The sequence came from a girl aged 10 to 17 with multiple sclerosis. The chain links TRBV20-1 to TRBJ2-1; TRBD2 matches at 10 bases. The material sequenced was blood. CDR3 residues: CSSPGLANNEQFF. The CDR3 DNA sequence: TGCAGCTCGCCGGGACTAGCGAACAATGAGCAGTTCTTC.